The sequence of this T cell receptor beta chain was determined in a study of human T cells and chemical hapten exposure. Study details: On the upper back, patch tests were applied with 0.01% DPC and read at 6 days. Chiefly female patients presented with alopecia areata, totalis or universalis. Study-wide results and limits: The number of TCRs over 1 in 1000 frequency stayed unchanged after DPC. PT1 expanded TCR numbers rose with patch test score.

This clonotype was seen more than once but under ten times. Its antigen remains unknown. Specified time point: patch test 1, 2 weeks after DPC sensitization. As to treatment: therapeutic diphenylcyclopropenone sensitization with weekly scalp DPC. The length of the CDR3 is 16 residues. The trim removed 4 bases at V and 6 bases at J, leaving 12 bases unmatched. Germline values: CDR1 SGDLS, CDR2 YYNGEE. TCRdb recomputed calls from the RACE reads with MiXCR, one row per CDR3 protein. The sample holds some 400,000 distinct CDR3 sequences, 4.8% seen once. Specimen: whole blood, collected in connection with sensitization to the hapten diphenylcyclopropenone (DPC). This chain joins TRBV9 and TRBJ2-1; 8 nucleotides align to TRBD2. This TCR was recovered from a woman aged 45-60 years with alopecia areata. Some clones in this sample may be carry-over from other donors' samples. The chain's CDR3 is CASSFAGGSSSNEQFF. In nucleotides, the CDR3 is TGTGCCAGCAGCTTCGCGGGAGGCTCCAGCTCCAATGAGCAGTTCTTC. Drawing the rest from reference TRBV9 and TRBJ2-1, the complete variable domain is DSGVTQTPKHLITATGQRVTLRCSPRSGDLSVYWYQQSLDQGLQFLIQYYNGEERAKGNILERFSAQQFPDLHSELNLSSLELGDSALYFCASSFAGGSSSNEQFFGPGTRLTVL.